The clone carrying this T cell receptor (beta chain) was seen a handful of times. Its antigen remains unidentified. The CDR3 totals 15 residues. The germline CDR1 and CDR2 sequences are SGHTA and FQGNSA. V lost 5 bases to trimming and J lost 2 bases; unmatched junction nucleotides: 9. TCRdb re-called the 5' RACE reads through MiXCR, storing one row per CDR3 protein. The repertoire consists of about 700,000 distinct CDR3 sequences, with around 6.1% occurring once and the leading ten covering approximately 2%. The entry originates in a study of identical twins. The study's findings and limits: Twin sharing of out-of-frame TCR alpha was underestimated by models in monozygotic pairs.

The source material was naive T cells sorted from blood. The genes are TRBV7-2 and TRBJ2-7; 7 bases fit TRBD2. The clonotype originates from a man between 18 and 29 years old in good health. CDR3 nucleotide sequence: TGTGCCAGCAGCCCCCCGGGAGGCAAGCCCTACGAGCAGTACGTC. Translated: CASSPPGGKPYEQYV.